The next 27 T cell receptor beta chains were all read from a single sample in a study of blood T cell repertoires in COVID-19. Data came from immunoSEQ multiplex PCR; TCRdb stores just in-frame clones and leaves some out. The data show about 80,000 clones, 60% to 80% seen once. The source material was peripheral blood. The receptors shown here come from an older man with active or convalescent COVID-19.

The rearrangement uses TRBV11-3 and TRBJ1-1; D call uncertain. In germline, CDR1 is SGHNT, CDR2 YENEEA. This CDR3 is 14 amino acids long. V lost 3 bases, J lost 5 bases, and 13 bases lay in between. CDR3 protein: CASSLSQTGTEAFF. CDR3 bases: TGTGCCAGCAGCTTGTCCCAGACGGGAACTGAAGCTTTCTTT.

The chain couples TRBV20-1 to TRBJ1-2; a weak D match, TRBD1 (6 bases). This CDR3 comprises 11 residues. Trimming pared 4 bases from V and 6 bases from J, leaving 9 bases between. Germline values: CDR1 DFQATT, CDR2 SNEGSKA (reference sequence). CDR3 protein: CSAIQGNGYTF. CDR3 nucleotide sequence: TGCAGTGCTATTCAGGGGAATGGCTACACCTTC.

J is TRBJ1-5 and V is TRBV2, with D hard to call. The CDR3 contains 14 residues. Trimming cost V 3 bases and J 7 bases, with 13 bases left between them. Germline V lookup: CDR1 SNHLY, CDR2 FYNNEI. CDR3 residues: CASSDVSAVQPQHF. The CDR3 DNA is TGTGCCAGCAGTGATGTGTCGGCGGTCCAGCCCCAGCATTTT.

This clone was observed a single time. The chain links TRBV10-2 to TRBJ2-1, with 9 nucleotides matching TRBD1. Germline V gives CDR1 WSHSY, CDR2 SAAADI. The CDR3 covers 14 residues. With V trimmed by 4 bases and J by 7 bases, 5 bases remained unmatched. The chain's CDR3 is CASSVYRGLNEQFF. Here the CDR3 DNA reads TGCGCCAGCAGTGTATACAGGGGGCTTAATGAGCAGTTCTTC.

This clone appeared a single time. This chain links TRBV6-6 with TRBJ2-2, with a possible D match to TRBD2 (5 bases). The germline V gene encodes CDR1 MNHNY and CDR2 SVGAGI (reference sequence). This CDR3 contains 14 residues. Trimming took off 5 bases at V and 3 bases at J, with 10 bases between the two ends. CDR3 residues: CASSGSEYTGELFF. The CDR3 DNA follows: TGTGCCAGCAGTGGTAGCGAGTACACCGGGGAGCTGTTTTTT.

The J gene is TRBJ2-7, the V gene TRBV3-1 (or the pseudogene TRBV3-2); a possible D gene is TRBD2 (6 bases). Trimming removed 4 bases from V and 0 bases from J, with 13 bases in between. Germline CDR1 and CDR2: LGHDT and YNNKEL (reference sequence). This CDR3 region has 15 residues. CDR3 sequence reads: CASSPYSGSSYEQYF. The CDR3 nucleotides are TGTGCCAGCAGCCCTTATAGCGGTAGCTCCTACGAGCAGTACTTC.

The chain employs TRBV16 and TRBJ2-2; weak D call: TRBD1 (5 bases). This CDR3 contains 19 residues. V gave up 1 base and J gave up 1 base, with 19 bases separating them. Per germline, CDR1 KGHSY and CDR2 FQNENV. This CDR3 reads CASSQLARCTRVNTGELFF. As DNA, the CDR3 is TGTGCCAGCAGCCAATTGGCTAGATGTACCAGGGTGAACACCGGGGAGCTGTTTTTT. The variable domain in full, completed from reference TRBV16 and TRBJ2-2, reads GEEVAQTPKHLVRGEGQKAKLYCAPIKGHSYVFWYQQVLKNEFKFLISFQNENVFDETGMPKERFSAKCLPNSPCSLEIQATKLEDSAVYFCASSQLARCTRVNTGELFFGEGSRLTVL.

V and J are TRBV3-1 (or the pseudogene TRBV3-2) and TRBJ1-2; 8 bases map to TRBD1. CDR1 LGHDT and CDR2 YNNKEL come from the germline V gene (reference sequence). This CDR3 comprises 16 residues. V was pared by 1 base and J by 8 bases, with 12 bases of the junction left unmatched. The CDR3 loop reads CASSQGGAGGVPGYTF. CDR3 sequence (DNA): TGTGCCAGCAGCCAAGGGGGGGCAGGGGGCGTTCCAGGCTACACCTTC.

The rearrangement uses TRBV5-1 and TRBJ2-1; perhaps TRBD1 as D (6 bases). Trimming shortened V by 4 bases and J by 7 bases, and 18 bases separated the two germline ends. Germline loops: CDR1 SGHRS, CDR2 YFSETQ. This CDR3 is built from 15 residues. CDR3 residues: CASSVNRDAWNEQFF. The CDR3 bases are TGCGCCAGCAGCGTAAACAGGGATGCATGGAATGAGCAGTTCTTC.

This clone was observed a single time. The same CDR3 also results from other DNA sequences found in this sample. The rearrangement links TRBV18 to TRBJ2-1, with D hard to call. CDR3 length: 14 amino acids. Looked up from germline, CDR1 is KGHSH and CDR2 is LQKENI. Trimming took off 0 bases at V and 5 bases at J, with 8 bases between the two ends. The CDR3 protein is CASSPPVGDNEQFF. The CDR3 bases are TGTGCCAGCTCACCACCGGTCGGAGACAATGAGCAGTTCTTC. Full variable domain (rest looked up from reference TRBV18 and TRBJ2-1): NAGVMQNPRHLVRRRGQEARLRCSPMKGHSHVYWYRQLPEEGLKFMVYLQKENIIDESGMPKERFSAEFPKEGPSILRIQQVVRGDSAAYFCASSPPVGDNEQFFGPGTRLTVL.

The CDR3 protein is CASSYSSRVDQPQHF. The CDR3 DNA is TGTGCCAGCAGTTACTCATCCAGGGTGGATCAGCCCCAGCATTTT. The chain has TRBV6-5 and TRBJ1-5; possible D gene TRBD1, 5 bases. Trimming cost V 0 bases and J 5 bases, with 11 bases left between them. The CDR3 totals 15 residues. The V gene's germline CDR1 is MNHEY and CDR2 SVGAGI.

This clone is deemed large. The CDR3 sequence is CASRRPVQGSYNEQFF. The CDR3 DNA sequence: TGTGCCAGCAGAAGGCCCGTTCAGGGCTCCTACAATGAGCAGTTCTTC. The V gene is TRBV6-4, the J gene TRBJ2-1, with a possible D match to TRBD1 (5 bases). The CDR3 is 16 residues long. Trimming left V 6 bases short and J 0 bases short, with 15 bases between. Germline assignment: CDR1 MRHNA and CDR2 SNTAGT.

V gene TRBV10-3 combines with J gene TRBJ2-3; 9 bases match TRBD2. The CDR3 sequence is 16 residues long. Germline CDR1 reads ENHRY; CDR2 reads SYGVKD. Losses at the gene ends were 2 bases for V and 6 bases for J; bases not matched to a gene: 9. CDR3 region: CAISEGRRGGWDTQYF. As DNA, the CDR3 is TGTGCCATCAGTGAGGGGAGGCGGGGGGGCTGGGATACGCAGTATTTT.

This clone was detected only a few times. V is TRBV5-1 and J is TRBJ1-1; weak D call: TRBD1 (6 bases). This CDR3 region has 15 residues. Germline V gene sequence: CDR1 SGHRS, CDR2 YFSETQ. V was cut by 7 bases and J by 8 bases, with 24 bases left in between. The CDR3 DNA reads as TGCGCCAGCGCCCCCGACAGGCCGGGGCGAAAAGAAGCTTTCTTT. It encodes CASAPDRPGRKEAFF.

CDR3 loop: CASRRDSSYEQYF. The CDR3 DNA reads TGTGCCAGCAGGCGTGACAGCAGCTACGAGCAGTACTTC. The V and J genes are TRBV12-3 or TRBV12-4 and TRBJ2-7; D might be TRBD1 (5 bases). Trimming left V 6 bases short and J 3 bases short, with 12 bases between. The CDR3 covers 13 residues.

In its sample, this clone was seen a few times. The chain is built from TRBV7-2 and TRBJ2-3; 9 bases are a match to TRBD2. This CDR3 region has 12 residues. J gave up 11 bases and V 2 bases, and 2 bases lay outside the gene matches. Germline V gives CDR1 SGHTA, CDR2 FQGNSA. CDR3 nucleotides: TGTGCCAGCAGCTTATTAGCGGGGGTGCAGTATTTT. Translating gives CASSLLAGVQYF. Supplemented by reference TRBV7-2 and TRBJ2-3, the full variable domain reads GAGVSQSPSNKVTEKGKDVELRCDPISGHTALYWYRQSLGQGLEFLIYFQGNSAPDKSGLPSDRFSAERTGGSVSTLTIQRTQQEDSAVYLCASSLLAGVQYFGPGTRLTVL.

The rearrangement links TRBV18 to TRBJ2-1, with 12 bases identical to TRBD2. The CDR3 has 16 residues. V trimming: 4 bases; J trimming: 7 bases; junction bases outside the gene matches: 8. CDR1 and CDR2 from the germline V gene are KGHSH and LQKENI. CDR3 in DNA: TGTGCCAGCTCACGAACCCCTAGCGGGGGGGAGAATGAGCAGTTCTTC. It encodes CASSRTPSGGENEQFF.

This clone occurred a few times. The genes are TRBV28 and TRBJ1-5; TRBD1 might be the D (6 bases). The V gene's germline CDR1 is MDHEN and CDR2 SYDVKM. The CDR3 is 13 amino acids. Trimming removed 7 bases from V and 11 bases from J, with 18 bases in between. The CDR3 DNA sequence: TGTGCCAGCAACATTAACCGGGACAAGTCCCAGCATTTT. Its protein product is CASNINRDKSQHF.

V gene TRBV11-1 combines with J gene TRBJ1-2; 7 bases agree with TRBD1. CDR3 length equals 13 residues. V dropped 5 bases and J dropped 3; count of bases not matched to a gene: 3. The germline V gene encodes CDR1 SGHAT and CDR2 FQDESV (reference sequence). The CDR3 here is CASSRQGDYGYTF. CDR3 nucleotide sequence: TGTGCCAGCAGCCGCCAGGGGGACTATGGCTACACCTTC.

This clone was seen just once. The genes are TRBV2 and TRBJ2-7; the D gene is possibly TRBD2 (5 bases). The V end lost 6 bases, the J end lost 4 bases, and 13 bases lay between the germline ends. Germline V gene data show CDR1 as SNHLY and CDR2 as FYNNEI. The CDR3 is 13 amino acids. CDR3 in amino acids: CASRLDGNYEQYF. The CDR3 nucleotides read TGTGCCAGCAGACTGGACGGGAATTACGAGCAGTACTTC.

The chain couples TRBV18 to TRBJ1-5, with 8 nucleotides matching TRBD1. The CDR3 consists of 14 residues. Germline-derived CDR1 and CDR2 are KGHSH and LQKENI. The V and J ends lost 2 bases and 7 bases, in that order; junction bases with no gene match: 4. The CDR3 sequence is CASSPGTGSQPQHF. CDR3 DNA sequence: TGTGCCAGCTCACCAGGGACAGGATCGCAGCCCCAGCATTTT.

This chain links TRBV7-2 with TRBJ1-5; the D gene is possibly TRBD1 (6 bases). V lost 5 bases and J lost 0, with 14 bases in between. This CDR3 has 16 residues. The germline CDR1 and CDR2 sequences are SGHTA and FQGNSA. For the CDR3, the DNA is TGTGCCAGCAGCGTACAGGGTTCATATAGCAATCAGCCCCAGCATTTT. It codes for CASSVQGSYSNQPQHF. Combining the CDR3 with reference TRBV7-2 and TRBJ1-5 gives the whole variable domain GAGVSQSPSNKVTEKGKDVELRCDPISGHTALYWYRQSLGQGLEFLIYFQGNSAPDKSGLPSDRFSAERTGGSVSTLTIQRTQQEDSAVYLCASSVQGSYSNQPQHFGDGTRLSIL.

The genes are TRBV2 and TRBJ2-7; TRBD1 agrees at 9 bases. From germline, CDR1 is SNHLY and CDR2 FYNNEI. Losses at the gene ends were 4 bases for V and 12 bases for J; bases not matched to a gene: 4. There are 11 residues in the CDR3. DNA of the CDR3: TGTGCCAGCAGTGTAGGACAGGGGATGTACTTC. Residues: CASSVGQGMYF.

In DNA, the CDR3 is TGCAGCGTTGTGTACAGGGGTTTTGAGACCCAGTACTTC. Residues: CSVVYRGFETQYF. The chain carries TRBV29-1 and TRBJ2-5, with 7 nucleotides matching TRBD1. Germline CDR1 and CDR2: SQVTM and ANQGSEA. The J segment lost 5 bases and the V segment lost 4 bases, leaving 7 bases of the junction unmatched. The CDR3 covers 13 residues.

The rearrangement uses TRBV5-6 and TRBJ2-3; D call uncertain. V was trimmed by 3 bases and J by 1 base, leaving 9 bases between them. CDR3 length: 14 residues. Per germline, CDR1 SGHDT and CDR2 YYEEEE. The DNA for the CDR3 is TGTGCCAGCAGCTCTAGTTCTGGCACAGATACGCAGTATTTT. This sequence encodes CASSSSSGTDTQYF.

In its sample, this clone was seen once. The chain is built from TRBV30 and TRBJ1-1; D ambiguous. CDR1 GTSNPN and CDR2 SVGIG come from the germline V gene (reference sequence). V was pared by 2 bases and J by 9 bases, with 16 bases between. The CDR3 length is 13 residues. The CDR3 nucleotides are TGTGCCTGGAGTCAAAGCCCGGGGAGCCAAGCTTTCTTT. Translating gives CAWSQSPGSQAFF. The variable domain in full, completed from reference TRBV30 and TRBJ1-1, reads SQTIHQWPATLVQPVGSPLSLECTVEGTSNPNLYWYRQAAGRGLQLLFYSVGIGQISSEVPQNLSASRPQDRQFILSSKKLLLSDSGFYLCAWSQSPGSQAFFGQGTRLTVV.

V usage is TRBV19 and J usage is TRBJ2-3; TRBD2 matches at 11 bases. The CDR3 covers 14 residues. Germline lookup yields CDR1 LNHDA and CDR2 SQIVND (reference sequence). V was pared by 1 base and J by 6 bases, with 0 bases of the junction left unmatched. CDR3 coding DNA: TGTGCCAGTAGTATAGGGACTAGCGGGGATACGCAGTATTTT. It translates to CASSIGTSGDTQYF.